This record concerns one TCR beta chain sequence. This entry belongs to a study of blood T cell repertoires in COVID-19. Produced via immunoSEQ multiplex PCR; TCRdb's table is partial and in-frame only. The table records around 160,000 clones, approximately 87% of them present only once. Patients of the Seattle cohort, enrolled during active infection, were followed longitudinally. Sequenced input: peripheral blood. The source of this sequence is a woman between 65 and 79 years old with COVID-19, enrolled during active disease.

The CDR3 region has the DNA TGTGCCAGCTCACGGGGACAGGGGAACACTGAAGCTTTCTTT. This gives the protein CASSRGQGNTEAFF. The gene calls are TRBV18 and TRBJ1-1; 9 positions match TRBD1. The CDR3 contains 14 residues. Looked up from germline, CDR1 is KGHSH and CDR2 is LQKENI. J gave up 1 base and V 4 bases, and 1 base lay outside the gene matches.